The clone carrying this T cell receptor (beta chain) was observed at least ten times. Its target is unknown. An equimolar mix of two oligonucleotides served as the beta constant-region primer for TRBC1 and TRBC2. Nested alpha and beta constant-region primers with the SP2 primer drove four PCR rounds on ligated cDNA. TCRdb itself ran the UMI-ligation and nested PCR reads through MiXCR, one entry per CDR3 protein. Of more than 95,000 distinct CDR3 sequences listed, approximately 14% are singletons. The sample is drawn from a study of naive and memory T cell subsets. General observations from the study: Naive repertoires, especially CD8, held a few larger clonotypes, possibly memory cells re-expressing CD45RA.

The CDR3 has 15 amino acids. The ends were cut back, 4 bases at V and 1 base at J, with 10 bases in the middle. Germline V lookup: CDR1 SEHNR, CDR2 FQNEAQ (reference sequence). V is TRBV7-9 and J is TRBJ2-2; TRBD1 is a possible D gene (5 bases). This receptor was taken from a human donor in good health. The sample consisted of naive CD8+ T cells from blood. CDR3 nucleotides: TGTGCCAGCAGCTCGGCAACAGGGAACACCGGGGAGCTGTTTTTT. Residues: CASSSATGNTGELFF.